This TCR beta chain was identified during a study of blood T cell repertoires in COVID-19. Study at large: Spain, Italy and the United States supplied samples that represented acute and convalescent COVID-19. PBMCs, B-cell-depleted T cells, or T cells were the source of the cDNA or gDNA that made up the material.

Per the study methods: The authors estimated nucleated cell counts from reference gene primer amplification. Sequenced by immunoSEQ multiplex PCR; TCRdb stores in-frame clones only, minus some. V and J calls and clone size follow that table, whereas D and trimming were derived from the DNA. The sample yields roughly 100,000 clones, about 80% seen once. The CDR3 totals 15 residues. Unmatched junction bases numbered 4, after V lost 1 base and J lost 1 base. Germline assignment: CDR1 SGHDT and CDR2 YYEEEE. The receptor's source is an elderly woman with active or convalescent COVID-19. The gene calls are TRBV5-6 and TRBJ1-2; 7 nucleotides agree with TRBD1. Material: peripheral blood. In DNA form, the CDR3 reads TGTGCCAGCAGCTTGAATACAGGGGTTAACTATGGCTACACCTTC. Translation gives CASSLNTGVNYGYTF.